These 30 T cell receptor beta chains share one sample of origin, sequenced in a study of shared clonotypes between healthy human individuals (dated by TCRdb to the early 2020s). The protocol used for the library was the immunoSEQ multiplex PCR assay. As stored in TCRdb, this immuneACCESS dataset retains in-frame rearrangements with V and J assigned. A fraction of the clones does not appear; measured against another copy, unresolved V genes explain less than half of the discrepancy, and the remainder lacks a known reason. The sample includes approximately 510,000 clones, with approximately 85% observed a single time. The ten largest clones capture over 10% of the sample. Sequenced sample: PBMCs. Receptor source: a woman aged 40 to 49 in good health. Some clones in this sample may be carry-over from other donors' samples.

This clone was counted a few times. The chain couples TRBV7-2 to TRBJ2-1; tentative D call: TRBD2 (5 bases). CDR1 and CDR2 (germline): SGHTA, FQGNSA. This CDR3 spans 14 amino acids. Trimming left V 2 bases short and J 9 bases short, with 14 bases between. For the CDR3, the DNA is TGTGCCAGCAGCTTAATGAGGGAGAGTACTGAGCAGTTCTTC. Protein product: CASSLMRESTEQFF.

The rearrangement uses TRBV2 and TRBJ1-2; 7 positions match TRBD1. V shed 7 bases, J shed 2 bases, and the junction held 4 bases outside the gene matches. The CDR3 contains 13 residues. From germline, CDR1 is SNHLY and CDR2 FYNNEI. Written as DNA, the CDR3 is TGTGCCAGCAAGATGACAGGGAACTATGGCTACACCTTC. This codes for CASKMTGNYGYTF.

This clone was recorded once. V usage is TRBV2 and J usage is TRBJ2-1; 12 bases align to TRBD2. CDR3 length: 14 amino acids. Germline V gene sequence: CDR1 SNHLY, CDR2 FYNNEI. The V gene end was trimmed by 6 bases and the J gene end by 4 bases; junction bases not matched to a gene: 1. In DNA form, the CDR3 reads TGTGCCAGCAGGGGACTAGCGGGTTACAATGAGCAGTTCTTC. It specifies CASRGLAGYNEQFF.

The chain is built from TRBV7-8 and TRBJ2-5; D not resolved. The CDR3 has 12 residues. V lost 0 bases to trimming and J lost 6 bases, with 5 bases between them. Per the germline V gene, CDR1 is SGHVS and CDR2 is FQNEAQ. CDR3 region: CASSLALQTQYF. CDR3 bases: TGTGCCAGCAGCTTAGCGTTGCAGACCCAGTACTTC. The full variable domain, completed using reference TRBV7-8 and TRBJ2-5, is GAGVSQSPRYKVAKRGQDVALRCDPISGHVSLFWYQQALGQGPEFLTYFQNEAQLDKSGLPSDRFFAERPEGSVSTLKIQRTQQEDSAVYLCASSLALQTQYFGPGTRLLVL.

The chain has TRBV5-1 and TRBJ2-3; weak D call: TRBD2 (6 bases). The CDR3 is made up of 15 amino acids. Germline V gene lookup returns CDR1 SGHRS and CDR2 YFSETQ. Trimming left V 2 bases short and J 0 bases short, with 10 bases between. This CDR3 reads CASSFTGDSTDTQYF. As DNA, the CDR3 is TGCGCCAGCAGCTTCACGGGGGATAGCACAGATACGCAGTATTTT.

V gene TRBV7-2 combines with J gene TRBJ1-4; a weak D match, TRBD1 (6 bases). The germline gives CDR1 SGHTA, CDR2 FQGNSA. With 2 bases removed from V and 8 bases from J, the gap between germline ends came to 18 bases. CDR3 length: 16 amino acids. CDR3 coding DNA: TGTGCCAGCAGCTTATTCCCGGGGGGCTCGGGAGAAAAACTGTTTTTT. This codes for CASSLFPGGSGEKLFF.

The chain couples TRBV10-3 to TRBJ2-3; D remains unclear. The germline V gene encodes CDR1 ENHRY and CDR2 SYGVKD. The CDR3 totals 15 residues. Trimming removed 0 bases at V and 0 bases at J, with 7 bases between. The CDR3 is CAISESSSSTDTQYF. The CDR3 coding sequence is TGTGCCATCAGTGAGTCGAGTTCTAGCACAGATACGCAGTATTTT.

The CDR3 sequence: CASSLDRGRNTEAFF. In nucleotides, the CDR3 is TGTGCCAGCAGCCTGGACAGGGGCCGCAACACTGAAGCTTTCTTT. The chain uses TRBV5-4 and TRBJ1-1; 9 bases align to TRBD1. This CDR3 has 15 residues. From germline, CDR1 is SGHNT and CDR2 YYREEE (reference sequence). J gave up 2 bases and V 4 bases, and 6 bases lay outside the gene matches.

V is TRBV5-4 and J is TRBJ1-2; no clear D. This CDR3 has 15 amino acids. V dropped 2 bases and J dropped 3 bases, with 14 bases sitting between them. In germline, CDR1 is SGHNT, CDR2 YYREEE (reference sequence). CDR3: CASSLLLAGDYGYTF. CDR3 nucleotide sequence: TGTGCCAGCAGCTTACTTCTGGCAGGTGACTATGGCTACACCTTC.

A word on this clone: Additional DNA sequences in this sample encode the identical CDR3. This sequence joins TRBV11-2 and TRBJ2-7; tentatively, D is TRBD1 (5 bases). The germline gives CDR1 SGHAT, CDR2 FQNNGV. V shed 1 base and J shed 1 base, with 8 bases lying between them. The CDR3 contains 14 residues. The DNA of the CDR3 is TGTGCCAGCAGCTTAGTCCAGGGTTCCTACGAGCAGTACTTC. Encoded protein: CASSLVQGSYEQYF.

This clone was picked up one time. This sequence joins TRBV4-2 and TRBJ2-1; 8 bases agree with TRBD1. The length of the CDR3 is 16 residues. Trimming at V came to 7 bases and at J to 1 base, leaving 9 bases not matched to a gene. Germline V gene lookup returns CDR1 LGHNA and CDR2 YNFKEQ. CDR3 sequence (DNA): TGTGCCAGCACCGACTTAACAGGGGGTTCCTACAATGAGCAGTTCTTC. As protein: CASTDLTGGSYNEQFF.

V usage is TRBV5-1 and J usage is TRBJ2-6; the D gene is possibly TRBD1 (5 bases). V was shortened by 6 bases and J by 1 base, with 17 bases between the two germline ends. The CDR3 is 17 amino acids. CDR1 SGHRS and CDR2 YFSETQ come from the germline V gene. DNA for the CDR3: TGCGCCAGCACCCCCCCACTCAGGGTGTCTGGGGCCAACGTCCTGACTTTC. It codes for CASTPPLRVSGANVLTF.

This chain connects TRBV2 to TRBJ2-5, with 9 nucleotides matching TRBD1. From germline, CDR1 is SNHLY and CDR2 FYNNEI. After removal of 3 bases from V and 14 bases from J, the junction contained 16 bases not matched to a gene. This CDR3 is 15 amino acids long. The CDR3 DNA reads TGTGCCAGCAGTGATCTGGCGGGACAGGGTGCGTTCCCCTACTTC. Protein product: CASSDLAGQGAFPYF.

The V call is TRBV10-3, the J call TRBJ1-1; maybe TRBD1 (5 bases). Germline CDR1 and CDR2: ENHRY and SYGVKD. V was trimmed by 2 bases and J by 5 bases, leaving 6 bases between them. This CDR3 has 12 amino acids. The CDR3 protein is CAISEGGTEAFF. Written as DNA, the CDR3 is TGTGCCATCAGTGAGGGGGGGACTGAAGCTTTCTTT.

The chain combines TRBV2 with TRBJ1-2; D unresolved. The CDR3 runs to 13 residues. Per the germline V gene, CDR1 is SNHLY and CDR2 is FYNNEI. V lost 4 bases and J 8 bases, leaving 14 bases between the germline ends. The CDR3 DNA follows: TGTGCCAGCAGTGCCGCGGAAGGGCAAGGCTACACCTTC. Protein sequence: CASSAAEGQGYTF.

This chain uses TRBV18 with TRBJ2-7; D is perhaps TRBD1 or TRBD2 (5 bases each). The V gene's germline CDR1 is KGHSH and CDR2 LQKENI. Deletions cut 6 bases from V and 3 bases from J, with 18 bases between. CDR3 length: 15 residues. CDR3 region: CASSPGTATDYEQYF. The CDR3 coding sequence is TGTGCCAGCTCCCCCGGGACGGCGACAGACTACGAGCAGTACTTC.

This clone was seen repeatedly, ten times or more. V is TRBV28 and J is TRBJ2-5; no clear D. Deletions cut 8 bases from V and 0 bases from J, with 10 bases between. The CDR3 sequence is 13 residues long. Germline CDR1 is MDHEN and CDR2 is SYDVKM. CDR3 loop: CASRLEDQETQYF. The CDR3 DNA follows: TGTGCCAGCCGCCTTGAGGACCAAGAGACCCAGTACTTC.

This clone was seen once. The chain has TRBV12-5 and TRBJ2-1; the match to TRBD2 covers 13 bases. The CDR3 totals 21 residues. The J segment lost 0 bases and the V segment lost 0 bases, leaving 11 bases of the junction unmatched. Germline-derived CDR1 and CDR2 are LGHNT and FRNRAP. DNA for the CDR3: TGTGCTAGTGGTTTGGTATTTAGGGGACTAGCGGGACCCAGCTCCTACAATGAGCAGTTCTTC. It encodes CASGLVFRGLAGPSSYNEQFF.

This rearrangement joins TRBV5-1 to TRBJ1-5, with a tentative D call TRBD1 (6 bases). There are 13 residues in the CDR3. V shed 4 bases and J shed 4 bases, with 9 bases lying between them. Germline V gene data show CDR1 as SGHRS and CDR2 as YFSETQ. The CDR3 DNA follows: TGCGCCAGCAGCATCGGACAGAATCAGCCCCAGCATTTT. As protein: CASSIGQNQPQHF.

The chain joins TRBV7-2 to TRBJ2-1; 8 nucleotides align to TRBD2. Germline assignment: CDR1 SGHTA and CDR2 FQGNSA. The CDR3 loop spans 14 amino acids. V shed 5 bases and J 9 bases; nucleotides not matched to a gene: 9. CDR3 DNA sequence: TGTGCCAGCAGCCTCGACCGGACTAGCTCTGAGCAGTTCTTC. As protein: CASSLDRTSSEQFF. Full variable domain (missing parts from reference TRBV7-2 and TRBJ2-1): GAGVSQSPSNKVTEKGKDVELRCDPISGHTALYWYRQSLGQGLEFLIYFQGNSAPDKSGLPSDRFSAERTGGSVSTLTIQRTQQEDSAVYLCASSLDRTSSEQFFGPGTRLTVL.

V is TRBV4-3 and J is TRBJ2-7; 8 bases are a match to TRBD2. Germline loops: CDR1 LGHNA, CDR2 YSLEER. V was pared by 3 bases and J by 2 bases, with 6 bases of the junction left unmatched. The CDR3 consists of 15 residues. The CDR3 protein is CASSHNIAGTYEQYF. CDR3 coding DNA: TGCGCCAGCAGCCACAATATAGCGGGAACCTACGAGCAGTACTTC.

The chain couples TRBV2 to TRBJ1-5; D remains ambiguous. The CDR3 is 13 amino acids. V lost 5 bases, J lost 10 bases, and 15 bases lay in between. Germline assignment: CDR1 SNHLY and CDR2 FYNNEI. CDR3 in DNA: TGTGCCAGCAGTCCAGAGGGTAAAGGTCCCCAGCATTTT. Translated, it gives CASSPEGKGPQHF.

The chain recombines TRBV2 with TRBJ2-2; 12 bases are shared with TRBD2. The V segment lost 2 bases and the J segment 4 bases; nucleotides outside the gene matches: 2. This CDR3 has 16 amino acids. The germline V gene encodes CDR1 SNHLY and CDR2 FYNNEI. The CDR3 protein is CASSELTSGSTGELFF. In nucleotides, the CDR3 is TGTGCCAGCAGTGAACTGACTAGCGGGAGCACCGGGGAGCTGTTTTTT.

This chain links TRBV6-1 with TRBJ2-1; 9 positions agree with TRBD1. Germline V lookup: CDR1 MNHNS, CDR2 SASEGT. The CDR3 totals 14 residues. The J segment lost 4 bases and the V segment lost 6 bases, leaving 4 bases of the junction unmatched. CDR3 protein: CASRQGASYNEQFF. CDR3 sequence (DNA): TGTGCCAGCAGACAGGGGGCTTCATACAATGAGCAGTTCTTC.

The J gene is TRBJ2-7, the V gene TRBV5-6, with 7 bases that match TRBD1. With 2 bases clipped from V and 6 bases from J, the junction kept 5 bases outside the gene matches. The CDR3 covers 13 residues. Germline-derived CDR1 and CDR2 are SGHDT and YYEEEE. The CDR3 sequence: CASSFDRVVEQYF. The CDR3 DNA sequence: TGTGCCAGCAGCTTTGACAGGGTAGTCGAGCAGTACTTC.

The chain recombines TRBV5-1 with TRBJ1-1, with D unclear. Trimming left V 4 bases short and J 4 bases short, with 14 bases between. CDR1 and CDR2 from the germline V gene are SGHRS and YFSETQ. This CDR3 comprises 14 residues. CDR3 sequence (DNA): TGCGCCAGCAGCAACCATAGTTCGAGCACTGAAGCTTTCTTT. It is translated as CASSNHSSSTEAFF.

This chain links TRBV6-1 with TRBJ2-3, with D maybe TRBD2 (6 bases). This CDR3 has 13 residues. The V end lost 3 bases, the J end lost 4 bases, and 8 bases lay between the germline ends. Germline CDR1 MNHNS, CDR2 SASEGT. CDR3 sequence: CASSDGGADTQYF. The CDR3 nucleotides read TGTGCCAGCAGTGACGGGGGAGCAGATACGCAGTATTTT.

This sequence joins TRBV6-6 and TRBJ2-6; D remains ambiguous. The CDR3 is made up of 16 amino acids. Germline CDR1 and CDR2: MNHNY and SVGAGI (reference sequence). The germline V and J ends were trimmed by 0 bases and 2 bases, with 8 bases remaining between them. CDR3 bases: TGTGCCAGCAGTTACTCGTCAGTACCTGGGGCCAACGTCCTGACTTTC. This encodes CASSYSSVPGANVLTF.

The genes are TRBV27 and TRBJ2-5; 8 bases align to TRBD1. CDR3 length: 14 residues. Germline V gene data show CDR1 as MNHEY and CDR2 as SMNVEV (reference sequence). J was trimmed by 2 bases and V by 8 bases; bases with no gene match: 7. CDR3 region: CASSTGAEQETQYF. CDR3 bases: TGTGCCAGCTCGACAGGGGCCGAACAAGAGACCCAGTACTTC.

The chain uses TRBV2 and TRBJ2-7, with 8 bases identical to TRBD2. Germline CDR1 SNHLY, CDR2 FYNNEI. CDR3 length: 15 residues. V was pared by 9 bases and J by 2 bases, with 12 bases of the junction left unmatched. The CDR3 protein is CARPDGSGIPYEQYF. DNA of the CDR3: TGTGCCAGACCCGATGGTAGCGGGATCCCCTACGAGCAGTACTTC.